These 32 T cell receptor beta chains originate from one sample sequenced in a study of shared clonotypes between healthy human individuals. TCRdb keeps only in-frame clones here, not all; method: immunoSEQ multiplex PCR. The sample gives over a million clones, about 76% of which show up once; roughly 1.4% is in the top ten. The sample taken for sequencing was memory CD4+ T cells sorted from blood. This sample's subset: CD45RA-negative fraction. The receptors here all came from a young man in good health.

This clone was detected only a few times. The V and J genes are TRBV6-1 and TRBJ1-2; 10 bases are shared with TRBD1. The V and J ends lost 6 bases and 6 bases, in that order; junction bases with no gene match: 4. In germline, CDR1 is MNHNS, CDR2 SASEGT. The CDR3 runs 13 residues. The CDR3 nucleotides read TGTGCCAGCAGCCGACAGGGGGCACATGGCTACACCTTC. Translation gives CASSRQGAHGYTF.

The rearrangement links TRBV28 to TRBJ2-4; TRBD1 matches at 11 bases. The CDR3 is 13 residues long. Germline assignment: CDR1 MDHEN and CDR2 SYDVKM. The V gene end was trimmed by 3 bases and the J gene end by 9 bases; junction bases not matched to a gene: 1. The CDR3 reads CASSFGQGAIQYF. CDR3 nucleotides: TGTGCCAGCAGTTTCGGACAGGGGGCCATTCAGTACTTC.

The chain carries TRBV28 and TRBJ1-1; 7 bases align to TRBD1. Germline CDR1 and CDR2: MDHEN and SYDVKM. CDR3 length: 15 residues. Trimming cost V 4 bases and J 4 bases; bases outside gene matches: 9. The chain's CDR3 is CASSSGGGGGTEAFF. CDR3 sequence (DNA): TGTGCCAGCAGTTCAGGGGGGGGCGGCGGCACTGAAGCTTTCTTT.

The chain carries TRBV27 and TRBJ1-1; tentative D call: TRBD1 (5 bases). Looked up from germline, CDR1 is MNHEY and CDR2 is SMNVEV (reference sequence). Trimming pared 7 bases from V and 6 bases from J, leaving 18 bases between. The CDR3 has 14 amino acids. The CDR3 loop is CASIQLDKWSEAFF. The DNA for the CDR3 is TGTGCCAGCATACAGTTGGACAAGTGGTCTGAAGCTTTCTTT.

For the CDR3, the DNA is TGTGCCAGCATAGGGGGCTGGGGGGGCTCCGAGCAGTACTTC. Its protein is CASIGGWGGSEQYF. The genes are TRBV6-1 and TRBJ2-7; perhaps D is TRBD1 or TRBD2 (7 bases each). The CDR3 length is 14 residues. The V gene lost 7 bases and the J gene lost 6 bases, with 19 bases spanning the gap. CDR1 is MNHNS, CDR2 SASEGT, per germline.

As to this clone: The junction does not match germline at one end; this may be a read error. The chain joins TRBV29-1 to TRBJ1-1; 10 bases are a match to TRBD1. CDR3 size: 12 residues. Germline CDR1 and CDR2: SQVTM and ANQGSEA. Here the CDR3 DNA reads TGCAGCGTGGAAGGACAGGGGGCTGAAGCTTTCTTT. Translated: CSVEGQGAEAFF.

The rearrangement links TRBV7-8 to TRBJ1-1; perhaps TRBD1 as D (5 bases). The germline CDR1 and CDR2 sequences are SGHVS and FQNEAQ. V gave up 2 bases and J gave up 0 bases, with 10 bases separating them. This CDR3 has 15 residues. The CDR3, as DNA: TGTGCCAGCAGCTTAACAGGATCAATGAACACTGAAGCTTTCTTT. Translating gives CASSLTGSMNTEAFF.

The chain joins TRBV6-5 to TRBJ2-7, with a possible D match to TRBD2 (6 bases). V was shortened by 5 bases and J by 7 bases, with 12 bases between the two germline ends. Per germline, CDR1 MNHEY and CDR2 SVGAGI. The CDR3 totals 12 residues. The CDR3 sequence: CASSPLSGEQYF. CDR3 bases: TGTGCCAGCAGTCCTCTTAGCGGTGAGCAGTACTTC.

This clone was observed a few times. The V call is TRBV27, the J call TRBJ2-1, with D perhaps matching TRBD1 (5 bases). The CDR3 covers 16 residues. Germline lookup yields CDR1 MNHEY and CDR2 SMNVEV (reference sequence). V shed 1 base and J shed 7 bases, with 17 bases lying between them. The CDR3 is CASSLLIRQGRNEQFF. The CDR3 DNA is TGTGCCAGCAGTTTATTAATCCGGCAGGGTAGAAATGAGCAGTTCTTC.

This clone was detected a few times. The V and J genes are TRBV5-4 and TRBJ1-1; D call uncertain. V was shortened by 2 bases and J by 1 base, with 6 bases between the two germline ends. The CDR3 spans 13 residues. Germline CDR1 reads SGHNT; CDR2 reads YYREEE (reference sequence). CDR3 in amino acids: CASSFGENTEAFF. CDR3 sequence (DNA): TGTGCCAGCAGCTTTGGAGAGAACACTGAAGCTTTCTTT.

The count of this clone is one. The chain employs TRBV6-4 and TRBJ2-7; TRBD1 agrees at 9 bases. CDR1 and CDR2 (germline): MRHNA, SNTAGT. The junction had 4 bases not matched to a gene; V was cut back by 6 bases and J by 4 bases. CDR3 length equals 13 residues. The DNA of the CDR3 is TGTGCCAGCAGATGGGACAGGGAATACGAGCAGTACTTC. Encoded protein: CASRWDREYEQYF.

V and J are TRBV2 and TRBJ1-1, with D possibly being TRBD1 (6 bases). Germline assignment: CDR1 SNHLY and CDR2 FYNNEI. V was pared by 6 bases and J by 3 bases, with 11 bases between. CDR3 size: 13 residues. CDR3 nucleotides: TGTGCCAGCAGCTTACAGGGAGACACTGAAGCTTTCTTT. Translated: CASSLQGDTEAFF.

The V and J genes are TRBV7-9 and TRBJ2-7; possibly TRBD2 for D (5 bases). Germline V CDR1 and CDR2: SEHNR, FQNEAQ (reference sequence). CDR3 length equals 12 residues. Trimming shortened V by 5 bases and J by 6 bases, and 11 bases separated the two germline ends. For the CDR3, the DNA is TGTGCCAGCAGCCTTAGCGTCGCCGAGCAGTACTTC. This translates into CASSLSVAEQYF.

The rearrangement uses TRBV19 and TRBJ2-7, with 10 bases matching TRBD1. V was clipped by 5 bases and J by 4 bases; unmatched bases: 5. The V gene's germline CDR1 is LNHDA and CDR2 SQIVND (reference sequence). The CDR3 consists of 14 residues. The CDR3 spells CASSPRQGAYEQYF. DNA of the CDR3: TGTGCCAGTAGTCCCAGACAGGGGGCTTACGAGCAGTACTTC. Together with reference TRBV19 and TRBJ2-7, the CDR3 gives the full variable domain: DGGITQSPKYLFRKEGQNVTLSCEQNLNHDAMYWYRQDPGQGLRLIYYSQIVNDFQKGDIAEGYSVSREKKESFPLTVTSAQKNPTAFYLCASSPRQGAYEQYFGPGTRLTVT.

The chain uses TRBV5-5 and TRBJ1-2; D gene unclear. The CDR3 sequence is 16 residues long. Looked up from germline, CDR1 is SGHKS and CDR2 is YYEKEE (reference sequence). Deletions cut 2 bases from V and 4 bases from J, with 18 bases between. CDR3 DNA sequence: TGTGCCAGCAGCTTACTGTTCGGGGTAGTCCTCTATGGCTACACCTTC. Translated, it gives CASSLLFGVVLYGYTF.

Note on this clone: Other nucleotide sequences in the sample specify the same CDR3. The chain links TRBV5-1 to TRBJ2-3, with TRBD1 as a possible D gene (6 bases). The germline V gene encodes CDR1 SGHRS and CDR2 YFSETQ. V lost 2 bases, J lost 2 bases, and 9 bases lay in between. The CDR3 extends over 14 amino acids. This CDR3 reads CASSLGQPTDTQYF. DNA of the CDR3: TGCGCCAGCAGCTTAGGACAGCCCACAGATACGCAGTATTTT.

V usage is TRBV9 and J usage is TRBJ2-3; 7 bases are shared with TRBD1. The CDR3 has 15 residues. In germline, CDR1 is SGDLS, CDR2 YYNGEE. V trimming: 3 bases; J trimming: 1 base; junction bases outside the gene matches: 5. The CDR3 spells CASSANGQGTDTQYF. The CDR3 bases are TGTGCCAGCAGCGCGAATGGACAGGGCACAGATACGCAGTATTTT.

The chain joins TRBV7-9 to TRBJ1-2; no clear D gene. CDR1 SEHNR and CDR2 FQNEAQ come from the germline V gene (reference sequence). V was cut by 4 bases and J by 6 bases, with 12 bases left in between. This CDR3 is 13 amino acids long. CDR3 protein: CASSSPWGDGYTF. CDR3 sequence (DNA): TGTGCCAGCAGCTCCCCCTGGGGAGATGGCTACACCTTC.

The genes are TRBV11-2 and TRBJ2-3, with D uncertain. Germline loops: CDR1 SGHAT, CDR2 FQNNGV. V lost 4 bases, J lost 6 bases, and 17 bases lay in between. The CDR3 extends over 15 amino acids. The CDR3: CASSSTPIEFDTQYF. CDR3 DNA: TGTGCCAGCAGCTCTACACCGATCGAGTTTGATACGCAGTATTTT.

The CDR3 bases are TGTGCCAGCAGTTACTCGGACAGGGTCGCCGGCTACACCTTC. It is translated as CASSYSDRVAGYTF. The V call is TRBV6-5, the J call TRBJ1-2, with TRBD1 identical over 8 bases. J gave up 8 bases and V 0 bases, and 5 bases lay outside the gene matches. Germline assignment: CDR1 MNHEY and CDR2 SVGAGI. CDR3 length: 14 amino acids.

The chain links TRBV30 to TRBJ2-3; D uncertain. The CDR3 runs to 14 residues. Germline CDR1 is GTSNPN and CDR2 is SVGIG (reference sequence). V was trimmed by 1 base and J by 4 bases, leaving 12 bases between them. The CDR3 DNA sequence: TGTGCCTGGAGTGGAATCGTCGTGGCAGATACGCAGTATTTT. This translates into CAWSGIVVADTQYF.

The sample holds many counts of this clone. This chain uses TRBV10-2 with TRBJ2-2; possible D gene TRBD2, 5 bases. This CDR3 is built from 14 residues. Germline V gives CDR1 WSHSY, CDR2 SAAADI. Trimming stripped 5 bases from V and 6 bases from J, with 13 bases between. DNA for the CDR3: TGCGCCAGCAGTAATTACGGAGGCGCCGGGGAGCTGTTTTTT. This codes for CASSNYGGAGELFF.

This chain links TRBV5-6 with TRBJ2-5; TRBD2 matches 10 bases. Germline CDR1 and CDR2: SGHDT and YYEEEE. The CDR3 is 15 amino acids. Unmatched junction bases numbered 4, after V lost 1 base and J lost 4 bases. CDR3 DNA: TGTGCCAGCAGCTTGTCCTGGACTAGCGGAGAGACCCAGTACTTC. It translates to CASSLSWTSGETQYF.

This rearrangement joins TRBV11-3 to TRBJ2-1, with 11 bases matching TRBD2. The CDR3 loop spans 14 amino acids. The V and J ends lost 2 bases and 8 bases, in that order; junction bases with no gene match: 2. Germline lookup yields CDR1 SGHNT and CDR2 YENEEA. The CDR3 reads CASSLTSGSYEQFF. The CDR3 region has the DNA TGTGCCAGCAGCTTAACTAGCGGGAGCTATGAGCAGTTCTTC.

This clone was counted only a few times. V and J are TRBV2 and TRBJ2-1, with TRBD1 as a possible D gene (5 bases). Trimming stripped 10 bases from V and 3 bases from J, with 7 bases between. Per germline, CDR1 SNHLY and CDR2 FYNNEI. The CDR3 has 11 residues. CDR3 in DNA: TGTGCCACGACAGTCTACAATGAGCAGTTCTTC. Translating gives CATTVYNEQFF. Drawing the rest from reference TRBV2 and TRBJ2-1, the complete variable domain is EPEVTQTPSHQVTQMGQEVILRCVPISNHLYFYWYRQILGQKVEFLVSFYNNEISEKSEIFDDQFSVERPDGSNFTLKIRSTKLEDSAMYFCATTVYNEQFFGPGTRLTVL.

This chain connects TRBV7-6 to TRBJ1-1; no clear D gene. The CDR3 extends over 14 amino acids. The V gene's germline CDR1 is SGHVS and CDR2 FNYEAQ. Between the trimmed V and J ends, which lost 1 base and 1 base, there was a span of 7 bases. The CDR3 loop reads CASSLGAANTEAFF. The CDR3 region has the DNA TGTGCCAGCAGCTTAGGGGCGGCGAACACTGAAGCTTTCTTT.

V usage is TRBV30 and J usage is TRBJ1-6; TRBD1 matches at 8 bases. V trimming: 2 bases; J trimming: 8 bases; junction bases outside the gene matches: 11. Per the germline V gene, CDR1 is GTSNPN and CDR2 is SVGIG (reference sequence). The CDR3 contains 16 residues. The CDR3 sequence is CAWSTRSGTGDSPLHF. CDR3 bases: TGTGCCTGGAGTACGAGATCCGGGACAGGTGATTCACCCCTCCACTTT. The full variable domain, its missing parts supplied by reference TRBV30 and TRBJ1-6, is SQTIHQWPATLVQPVGSPLSLECTVEGTSNPNLYWYRQAAGRGLQLLFYSVGIGQISSEVPQNLSASRPQDRQFILSSKKLLLSDSGFYLCAWSTRSGTGDSPLHFGNGTRLTVT.

This rearrangement joins TRBV14 to TRBJ2-1; the match to TRBD1 covers 8 bases. Looked up from germline, CDR1 is SGHDN and CDR2 is FVKESK. CDR3 size: 17 residues. V shed 2 bases, J shed 3 bases, and the junction held 9 bases outside the gene matches. This CDR3 reads CASSQSRGPQIYNEQFF. CDR3 coding DNA: TGTGCCAGCAGCCAATCCAGGGGGCCGCAGATCTACAATGAGCAGTTCTTC.

The V and J genes are TRBV27 and TRBJ2-1; maybe TRBD2 (9 bases). This CDR3 has 15 residues. Germline lookup yields CDR1 MNHEY and CDR2 SMNVEV (reference sequence). V shed 6 bases and J shed 8 bases, with 20 bases lying between them. Written as DNA, the CDR3 is TGTGCCAGCAGCCCCAGGGGGCGGGAGGGCCATGAGCAGTTCTTC. It codes for CASSPRGREGHEQFF.

The chain combines TRBV28 with TRBJ2-5, with D maybe TRBD2 (6 bases). The J call is uncertain, as TRBJ2-7 better fits the DNA end. Germline CDR1 is MDHEN and CDR2 is SYDVKM. The CDR3 consists of 14 residues. CDR3 nucleotides: TGTGCCAGCAGTGGAGGAGGGTGGGGTAACGAGCAGTACTTC. Protein sequence: CASSGGGWGNEQYF.

Of note for this clone: The sample carries other DNA sequences with the same CDR3. This chain uses TRBV20-1 with TRBJ1-2; the D is unclear. Germline-derived CDR1 and CDR2 are DFQATT and SNEGSKA (reference sequence). The V gene lost 3 bases and the J gene lost 6 bases, with 5 bases spanning the gap. The CDR3 length is 10 residues. This chain's CDR3 is CSARRDGYTF. CDR3 coding DNA: TGCAGTGCTAGGAGGGATGGCTACACCTTC.

The J gene is TRBJ1-1, the V gene TRBV2, with 7 nucleotides matching TRBD1. Trimming took 8 bases from V and 3 from J; bases not matched to a gene: 9. Germline V gives CDR1 SNHLY, CDR2 FYNNEI. This CDR3 has 14 residues. CDR3 loop: CASGPTGADTEAFF. The CDR3 DNA is TGTGCCAGCGGGCCCACAGGGGCGGACACTGAAGCTTTCTTT.